This T cell receptor beta chain is from a study of chemoradiotherapy in HPV16-positive cancers. Study context: A couple of HPV16-positive patients' cells yielded candidate HPV-specific clones and common motifs.

Repeated repertoire sampling spanned the course of chemoradiotherapy. By share, this clone ranks as large. The antigen is undetermined. Study-wide results and caveats: Functional assays defining HPV-specific T cells used only a couple of HPV16-positive patients. During treatment, candidate HPV-specific clones and E7-related motifs expanded in tumor.

Libraries were prepared by immunoSEQ multiplex PCR; TCRdb keeps only in-frame clonotypes and omits some of them. In the table there are several thousand clones, nearly 80% of which are singletons. Sampling was conducted from a patient who underwent chemoradiotherapy. This receptor was identified in a human donor with HPV-associated anogenital cancer.

The CDR3 region has the DNA TGTGCCAGCACATGGCTAGCGGGAGTAGGTGAGCAGTTCTTC. It specifies CASTWLAGVGEQFF. The J gene is TRBJ2-1, the V gene TRBV6-5; TRBD2 aligns across 10 bases. After removal of 7 bases from V and 9 bases from J, the junction contained 9 bases not matched to a gene. Per the germline V gene, CDR1 is MNHEY and CDR2 is SVGAGI. The CDR3 totals 14 residues.